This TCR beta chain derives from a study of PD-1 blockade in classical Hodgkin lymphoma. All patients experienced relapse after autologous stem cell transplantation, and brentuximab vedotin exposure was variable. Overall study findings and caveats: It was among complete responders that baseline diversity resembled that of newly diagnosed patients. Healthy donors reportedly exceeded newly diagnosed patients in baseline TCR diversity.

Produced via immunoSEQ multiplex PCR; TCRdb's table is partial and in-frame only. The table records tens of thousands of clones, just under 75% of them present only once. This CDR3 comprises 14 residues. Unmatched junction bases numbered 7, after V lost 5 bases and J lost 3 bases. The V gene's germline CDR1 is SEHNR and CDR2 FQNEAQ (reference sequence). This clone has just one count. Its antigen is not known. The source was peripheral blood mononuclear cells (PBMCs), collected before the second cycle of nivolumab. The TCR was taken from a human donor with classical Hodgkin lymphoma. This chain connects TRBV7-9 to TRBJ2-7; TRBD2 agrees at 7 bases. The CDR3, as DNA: TGTGCCAGCAGCCCATGGGGGGGGGACTACGAGCAGTACTTC. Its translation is CASSPWGGDYEQYF.